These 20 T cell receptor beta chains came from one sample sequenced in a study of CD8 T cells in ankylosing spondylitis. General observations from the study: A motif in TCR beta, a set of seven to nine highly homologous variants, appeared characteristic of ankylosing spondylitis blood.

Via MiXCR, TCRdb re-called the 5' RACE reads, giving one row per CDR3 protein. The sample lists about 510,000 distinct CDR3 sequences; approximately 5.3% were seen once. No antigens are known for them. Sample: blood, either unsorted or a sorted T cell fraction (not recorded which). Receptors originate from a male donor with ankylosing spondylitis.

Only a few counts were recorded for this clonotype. The CDR3 is CASSPEPGGHTDTQYF. Written as DNA, the CDR3 is TGTGCCAGCAGCCCAGAACCGGGGGGGCACACAGATACGCAGTATTTT. This sequence joins TRBV9 and TRBJ2-3; 8 bases are shared with TRBD2. Germline-derived CDR1 and CDR2 are SGDLS and YYNGEE. Germline trimming cut 4 bases from V and 2 bases from J; bases unmatched to any gene: 9. CDR3 length equals 16 residues.

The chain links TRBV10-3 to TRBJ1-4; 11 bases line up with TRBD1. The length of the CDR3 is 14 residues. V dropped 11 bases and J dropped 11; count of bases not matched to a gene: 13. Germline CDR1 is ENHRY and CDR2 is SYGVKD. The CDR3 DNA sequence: TGTGCCTCCAACCCGGGACAGGGGGTTCCGAAACTGTTTTTT. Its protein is CASNPGQGVPKLFF.

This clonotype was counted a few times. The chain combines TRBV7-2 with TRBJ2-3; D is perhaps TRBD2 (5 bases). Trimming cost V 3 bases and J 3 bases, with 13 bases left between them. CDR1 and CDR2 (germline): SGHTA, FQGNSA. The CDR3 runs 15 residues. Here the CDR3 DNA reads TGTGCCAGCAGCTTGCGACTACCTTCAACAGATACGCAGTATTTT. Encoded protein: CASSLRLPSTDTQYF.

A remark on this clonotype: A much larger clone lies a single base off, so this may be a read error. The CDR3, as DNA: TGTGCCAGCAGTCATTATGGCGAAAAACTGTTTTTT. Translated, it gives CASSHYGEKLFF. This chain links TRBV6-2 or TRBV6-3 with TRBJ1-4; D remains ambiguous. This CDR3 comprises 12 residues. The germline gives CDR1 MNHEY, CDR2 SVGEGT. V lost 5 bases and J lost 8, with 9 bases in between.

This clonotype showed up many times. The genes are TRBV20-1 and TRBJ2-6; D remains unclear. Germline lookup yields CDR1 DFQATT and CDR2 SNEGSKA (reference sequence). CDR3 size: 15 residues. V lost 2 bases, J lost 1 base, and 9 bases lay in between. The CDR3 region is CSARPAESGANVLTF. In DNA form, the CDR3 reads TGCAGTGCTAGACCAGCTGAATCTGGGGCCAACGTCCTGACTTTC.

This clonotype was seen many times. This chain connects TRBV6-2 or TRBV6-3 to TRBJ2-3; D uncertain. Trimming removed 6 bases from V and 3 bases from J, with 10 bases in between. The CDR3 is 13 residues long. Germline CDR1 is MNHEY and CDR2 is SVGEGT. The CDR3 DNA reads TGTGCCAGCAGAACCTCCTCGACAGATACGCAGTATTTT. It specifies CASRTSSTDTQYF.

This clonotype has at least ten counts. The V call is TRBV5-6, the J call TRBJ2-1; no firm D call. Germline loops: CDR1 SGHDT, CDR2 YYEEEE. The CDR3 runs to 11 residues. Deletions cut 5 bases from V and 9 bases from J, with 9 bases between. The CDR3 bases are TGTGCCAGCAGGGCCGATGGTGAGCAGTTCTTC. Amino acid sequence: CASRADGEQFF.

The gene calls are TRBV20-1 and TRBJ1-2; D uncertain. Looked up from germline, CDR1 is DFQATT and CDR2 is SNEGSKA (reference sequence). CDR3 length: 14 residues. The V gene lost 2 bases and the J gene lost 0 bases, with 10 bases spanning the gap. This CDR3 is CSARRQTTNYGYTF. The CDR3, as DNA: TGCAGTGCTAGAAGGCAGACGACTAACTATGGCTACACCTTC.

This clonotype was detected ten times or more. The CDR3 loop reads CASSTRQMNTGELFF. The DNA of the CDR3 is TGTGCCAGCAGCACCCGACAGATGAACACCGGGGAGCTGTTTTTT. The chain uses TRBV9 and TRBJ2-2, with a weak D call TRBD1 (5 bases). Germline CDR1 SGDLS, CDR2 YYNGEE. Trimming cost V 4 bases and J 1 base, with 11 bases left between them. The CDR3 totals 15 residues.

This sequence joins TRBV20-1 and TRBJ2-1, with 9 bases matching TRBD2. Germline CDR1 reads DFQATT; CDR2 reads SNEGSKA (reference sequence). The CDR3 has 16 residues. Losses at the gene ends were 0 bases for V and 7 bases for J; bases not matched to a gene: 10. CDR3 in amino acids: CSARDWSSGRRNEQFF. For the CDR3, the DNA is TGCAGTGCTAGAGATTGGAGTAGCGGGAGAAGGAATGAGCAGTTCTTC.

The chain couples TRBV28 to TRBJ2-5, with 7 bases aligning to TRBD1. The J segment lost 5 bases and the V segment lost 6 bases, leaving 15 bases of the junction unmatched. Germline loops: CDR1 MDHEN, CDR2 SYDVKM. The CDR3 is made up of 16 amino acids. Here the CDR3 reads CASSRNRQGKRETQYF. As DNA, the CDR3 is TGTGCCAGCAGCAGGAACCGACAGGGAAAAAGGGAGACCCAGTACTTC.

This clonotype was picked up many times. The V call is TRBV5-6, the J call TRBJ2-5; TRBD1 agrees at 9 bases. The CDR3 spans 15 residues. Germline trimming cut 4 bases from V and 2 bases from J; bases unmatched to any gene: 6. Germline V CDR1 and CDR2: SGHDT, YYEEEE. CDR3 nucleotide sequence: TGTGCCAGCAGCCCCCTGGGACAGGGTCAAGAGACCCAGTACTTC. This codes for CASSPLGQGQETQYF.

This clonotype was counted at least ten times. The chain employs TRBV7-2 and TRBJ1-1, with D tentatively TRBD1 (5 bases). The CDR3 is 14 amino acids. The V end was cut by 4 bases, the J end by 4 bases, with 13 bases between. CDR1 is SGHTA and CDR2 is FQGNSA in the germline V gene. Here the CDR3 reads CASSYSAGTTEAFF. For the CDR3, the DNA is TGTGCCAGCAGCTACTCAGCAGGGACCACTGAAGCTTTCTTT.

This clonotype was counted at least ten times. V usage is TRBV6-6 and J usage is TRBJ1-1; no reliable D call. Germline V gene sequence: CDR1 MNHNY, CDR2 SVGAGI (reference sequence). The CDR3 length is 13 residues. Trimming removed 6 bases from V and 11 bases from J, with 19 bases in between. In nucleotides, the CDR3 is TGTGCCAGCAGCCCAATGGGCCACCCTAGGGCTTTCTTT. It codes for CASSPMGHPRAFF.

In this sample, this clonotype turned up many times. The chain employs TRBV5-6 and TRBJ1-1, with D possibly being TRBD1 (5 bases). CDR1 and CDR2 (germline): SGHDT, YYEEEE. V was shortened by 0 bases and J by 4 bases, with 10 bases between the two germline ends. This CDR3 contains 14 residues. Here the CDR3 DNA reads TGTGCCAGCAGCTTGGTATACGGGGGCACTGAAGCTTTCTTT. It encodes CASSLVYGGTEAFF.

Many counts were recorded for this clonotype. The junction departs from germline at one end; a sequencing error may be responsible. CDR3 in DNA: TGCAGTGCTGGAGAGGGGGACTACGAGCAGTACTTC. It translates to CSAGEGDYEQYF. The genes are TRBV20-1 and TRBJ2-7, with a weak D call TRBD1 (6 bases). The CDR3 has 12 residues. Per germline, CDR1 DFQATT and CDR2 SNEGSKA (reference sequence).

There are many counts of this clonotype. The CDR3 DNA follows: TGCAGCGTAGTCGAACAGAAAAGTGAAAAACTGTTTTTT. It codes for CSVVEQKSEKLFF. The chain carries TRBV29-1 and TRBJ1-4; D gene unclear. Trimming stripped 6 bases from V and 7 bases from J, with 15 bases between. This CDR3 has 13 amino acids. Germline lookup yields CDR1 SQVTM and CDR2 ANQGSEA.

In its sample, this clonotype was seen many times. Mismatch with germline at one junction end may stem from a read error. The CDR3 protein is CSALGQSSEQYF. The CDR3 DNA reads as TGCAGTGCTCTCGGACAGTCCTCCGAGCAGTACTTC. The chain recombines TRBV20-1 with TRBJ2-7; maybe TRBD1 (6 bases). Per germline, CDR1 DFQATT and CDR2 SNEGSKA (reference sequence). This CDR3 has 12 amino acids.

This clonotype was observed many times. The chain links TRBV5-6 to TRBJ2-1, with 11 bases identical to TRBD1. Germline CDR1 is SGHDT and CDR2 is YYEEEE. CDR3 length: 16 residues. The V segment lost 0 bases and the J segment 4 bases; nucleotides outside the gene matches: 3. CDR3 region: CASSLAGTGGYNEQFF. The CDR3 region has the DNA TGTGCCAGCAGCTTGGCCGGGACAGGGGGATACAATGAGCAGTTCTTC.

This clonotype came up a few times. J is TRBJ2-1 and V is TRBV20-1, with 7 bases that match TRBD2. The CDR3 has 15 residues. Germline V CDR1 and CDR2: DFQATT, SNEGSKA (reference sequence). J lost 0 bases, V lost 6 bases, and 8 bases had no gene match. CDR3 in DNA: TGCAGTGCGGGGATAGCGGGCTACTCCTACAATGAGCAGTTCTTC. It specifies CSAGIAGYSYNEQFF.